This T cell receptor beta chain was documented in a study of T cell responses to AZD1222 COVID-19 vaccine (dated by TCRdb to 2020 to 2022). With respect to the entire study: A total of more than 230 trial participants underwent TCR sequencing, of whom 200 to 220 received two doses of AZD1222 and some 26 received two doses of the MenACWY control vaccine. Trial participants were enrolled into age subgroups of 18-55, 56-69 and 70-plus years, which contained 148, 28 and 57 TCR-sequenced participants, respectively. Overall study results and their limits: A significant rise in spike-specific TCR breadth and depth was observed after two AZD1222 doses relative to day 0 and relative to MenACWY recipients. Participants were mostly white British and included more females than males, and it was suggested by the authors that clonal diversity may have been underestimated. Reportedly, almost half of the unique spike-specific TCRs recognized epitopes lying outside the regions that are mutated in the B.1.351 and B.1.1.7 variants. The vaccine-associated CD4 TCRs covered the entire spike protein, and the dominant responses fell in regions 160-218 and 743-854. Conclusions about previously exposed vaccinees were limited because only 5 or 6 AZD1222 recipients were SARS-CoV-2 seropositive at baseline. Because no day 14 peak-response samples were available, the repertoires could be characterized only after the peak T cell response. In the small 56-69-year group, the increase in depth fell short of significance, most likely because of low power.

This clone was found a few times. This clone's antigen is unknown. The record has no base qualities; no much larger clone is one base away. The CDR3 regions of human TCRbeta chains were analyzed by immunosequencing. The authors processed their data as follows. Repertoire TCRs were matched against a reference library of SARS-CoV-2-specific TCRs generated with the MIRA antigen-specificity platform. Breadth was defined as the fraction of unique TCRs that were SARS-CoV-2-associated. Depth was defined as the fraction of total T cells that were SARS-CoV-2-associated. Using the MIRA data, each spike-specific TCR was assigned both to the spike region to which the TCR was reactive and to a CD4 or CD8 class. Log10-transformed breadth and depth values were compared by one-way ANOVA with Sidak's multiple comparisons tests. Not all clones reach the TCRdb copy of this immuneACCESS table, which keeps in-frame sequences only. Checked studies attribute under half of the gap to unresolved V genes and leave the rest unexplained. V and J calls plus clone size are reproduced from that table; the DNA served to infer D and trimming. This sample is represented by around 140,000 clones; more than 70% of them were singletons. The ten largest account for 5.1% of the sample.

Germline trimming amounts to 1 base on V and 8 bases on J, with 6 as the count of junction bases outside the gene matches. According to the germline V gene, CDR1 reads SGHRS and CDR2 reads YFSETQ. The CDR3 sequence holds 16 residues, the cysteine and phenylalanine included. Only CDR3 DNA remains: 48 bases, in frame from the first base. The time point label corresponds to: about 28 days (+/-7) after the second vaccine dose. Because spike-specific TCR depth and breadth did not differ between the two schedules, AZD1222 recipients who got a second dose at roughly 4 weeks were pooled with those who got a second dose at roughly 12 weeks. Vaccinee samples came from UK trials COV001 and COV002, including a single-blind randomized controlled phase 2/3 trial of AZD1222 (ChAdOx1 nCoV-19) in healthy adults. For TCRbeta chain sequencing, PBMC samples from trial participants were taken at day 0 and at day 28 after the second dose.

This sequence originates from an adult who received the AZD1222 COVID-19 vaccine. The chain uses TRBV5-1 and TRBJ2-1; TRBD2 agrees with 13 junctional bases. The specimen was peripheral blood, collected 28 days after the second AZD1222 dose. In nucleotides, the sequence is TGCGCCAGCAGCTTGAAGTTAGGACTAGCGGGAGATGAGCAGTTCTTC. It encodes CASSLKLGLAGDEQFF.